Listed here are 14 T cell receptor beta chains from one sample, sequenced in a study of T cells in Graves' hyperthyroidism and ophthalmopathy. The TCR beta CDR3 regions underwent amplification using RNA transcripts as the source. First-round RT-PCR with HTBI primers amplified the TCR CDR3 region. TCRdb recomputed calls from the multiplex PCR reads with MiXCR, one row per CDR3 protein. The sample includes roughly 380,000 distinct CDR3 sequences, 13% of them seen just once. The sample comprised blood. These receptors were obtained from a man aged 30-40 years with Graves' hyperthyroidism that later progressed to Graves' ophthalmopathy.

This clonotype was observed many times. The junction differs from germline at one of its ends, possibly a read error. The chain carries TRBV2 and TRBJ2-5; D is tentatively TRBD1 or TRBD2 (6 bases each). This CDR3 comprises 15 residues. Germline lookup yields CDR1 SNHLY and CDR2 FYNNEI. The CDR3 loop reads CASSEGGQGRETQYF. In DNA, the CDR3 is TGTGCCAGCAGCGAAGGGGGGCAGGGGCGAGAGACCCAGTACTTC.

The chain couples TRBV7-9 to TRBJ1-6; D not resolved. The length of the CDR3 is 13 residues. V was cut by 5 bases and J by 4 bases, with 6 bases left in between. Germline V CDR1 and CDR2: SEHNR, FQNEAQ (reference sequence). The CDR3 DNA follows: TGTGCCAGCAGCCCACAGTATAATTCACCCCTCCACTTT. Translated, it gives CASSPQYNSPLHF.

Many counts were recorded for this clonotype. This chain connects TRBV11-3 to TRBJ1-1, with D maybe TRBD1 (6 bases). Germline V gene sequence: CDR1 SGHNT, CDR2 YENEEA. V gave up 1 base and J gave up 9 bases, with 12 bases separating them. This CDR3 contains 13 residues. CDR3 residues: CASSLAEGGQAFF. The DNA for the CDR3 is TGTGCCAGCAGCTTAGCGGAGGGGGGCCAAGCTTTCTTT.

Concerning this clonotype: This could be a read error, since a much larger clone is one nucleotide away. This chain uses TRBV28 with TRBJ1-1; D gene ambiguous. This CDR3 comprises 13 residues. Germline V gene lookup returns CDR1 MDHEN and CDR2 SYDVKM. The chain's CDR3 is CASSPIVGTEALF. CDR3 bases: TGTGCCAGCAGTCCCATCGTTGGAACTGAAGCTCTCTTT.

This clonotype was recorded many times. CDR3 bases: TGTGCCAGCAGTTTATCCCCGGGACAGGGGGCCATCTATGGCTACACCTTC. Encoded protein: CASSLSPGQGAIYGYTF. The J gene is TRBJ1-2, the V gene TRBV27; TRBD1 matches 12 bases. Per germline, CDR1 MNHEY and CDR2 SMNVEV (reference sequence). CDR3 length equals 17 residues. V lost 0 bases to trimming and J lost 4 bases; unmatched junction nucleotides: 6.

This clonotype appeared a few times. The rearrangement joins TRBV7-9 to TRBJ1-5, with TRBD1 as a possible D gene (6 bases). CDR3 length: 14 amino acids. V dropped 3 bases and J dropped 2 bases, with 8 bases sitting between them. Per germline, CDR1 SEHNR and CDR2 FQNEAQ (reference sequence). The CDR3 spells CASSLTGRNQPQHF. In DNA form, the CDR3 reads TGTGCCAGCAGCTTGACAGGTCGCAATCAGCCCCAGCATTTT.

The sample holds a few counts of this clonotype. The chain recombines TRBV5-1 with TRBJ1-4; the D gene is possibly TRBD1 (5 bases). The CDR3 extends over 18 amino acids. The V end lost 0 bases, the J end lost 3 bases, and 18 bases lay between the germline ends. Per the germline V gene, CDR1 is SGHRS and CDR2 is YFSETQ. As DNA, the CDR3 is TGCGCCAGCAGCTTGGCCGGGCAGGGATTTGGGGCTAATGAAAAACTGTTTTTT. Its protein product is CASSLAGQGFGANEKLFF. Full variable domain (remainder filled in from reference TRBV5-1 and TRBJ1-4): KAGVTQTPRYLIKTRGQQVTLSCSPISGHRSVSWYQQTPGQGLQFLFEYFSETQRNKGNFPGRFSGRQFSNSRSEMNVSTLELGDSALYLCASSLAGQGFGANEKLFFGSGTQLSVL.

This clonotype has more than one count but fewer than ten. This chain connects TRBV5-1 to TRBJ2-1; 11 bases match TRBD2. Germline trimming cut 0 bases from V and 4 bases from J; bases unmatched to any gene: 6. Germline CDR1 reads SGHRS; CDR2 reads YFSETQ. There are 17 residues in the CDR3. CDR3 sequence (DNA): TGCGCCAGCAGCTTGGCCGGGACTAGCGGATCTTACAATGAGCAGTTCTTC. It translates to CASSLAGTSGSYNEQFF.

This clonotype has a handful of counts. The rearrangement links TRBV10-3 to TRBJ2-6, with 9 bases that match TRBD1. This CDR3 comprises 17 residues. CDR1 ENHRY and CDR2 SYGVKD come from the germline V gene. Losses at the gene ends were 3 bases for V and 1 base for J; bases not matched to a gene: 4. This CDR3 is CAISDPGQGSGANVLTF. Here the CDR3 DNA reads TGTGCCATCAGTGACCCGGGACAGGGATCTGGGGCCAACGTCCTGACTTTC.

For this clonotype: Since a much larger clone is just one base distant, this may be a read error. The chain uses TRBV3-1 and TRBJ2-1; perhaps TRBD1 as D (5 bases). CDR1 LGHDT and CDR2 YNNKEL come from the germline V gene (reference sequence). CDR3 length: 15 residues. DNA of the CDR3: TGTGCCAGCGGCCAAGAAATGGGGCGAGGTAATGAGCAGTTCTTC. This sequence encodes CASGQEMGRGNEQFF.

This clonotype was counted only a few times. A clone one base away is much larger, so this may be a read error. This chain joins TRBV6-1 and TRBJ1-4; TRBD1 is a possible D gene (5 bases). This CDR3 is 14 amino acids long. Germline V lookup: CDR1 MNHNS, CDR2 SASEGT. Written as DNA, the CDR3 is TGTGCCGGCAGGGACGCCTCAACTAATGAAAAACTGTTTTTT. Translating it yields CAGRDASTNEKLFF.

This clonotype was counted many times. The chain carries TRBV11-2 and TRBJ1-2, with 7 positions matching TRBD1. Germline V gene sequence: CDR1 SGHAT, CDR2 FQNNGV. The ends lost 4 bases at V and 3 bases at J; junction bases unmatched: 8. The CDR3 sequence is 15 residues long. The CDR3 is CASSSRQGLDYGYTF. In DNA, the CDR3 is TGTGCCAGCAGCTCAAGACAGGGATTGGACTATGGCTACACCTTC.

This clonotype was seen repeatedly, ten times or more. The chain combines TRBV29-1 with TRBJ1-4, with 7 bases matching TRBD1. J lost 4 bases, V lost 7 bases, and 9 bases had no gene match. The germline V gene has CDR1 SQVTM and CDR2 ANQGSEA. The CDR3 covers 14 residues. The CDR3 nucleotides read TGCAGCGCCGAAGGGACAGTCCATAATGAAAAACTGTTTTTT. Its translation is CSAEGTVHNEKLFF.

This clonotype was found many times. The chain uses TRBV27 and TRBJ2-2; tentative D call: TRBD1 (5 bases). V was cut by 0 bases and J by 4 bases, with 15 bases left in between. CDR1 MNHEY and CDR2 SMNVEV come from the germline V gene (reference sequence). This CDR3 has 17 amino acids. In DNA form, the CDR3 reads TGTGCCAGCAGTTTATCTTGGTTGCAGGGAATCACCGGGGAGCTGTTTTTT. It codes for CASSLSWLQGITGELFF.